Detailed here is one TCR beta chain. These data originate in a study of blood T cell repertoires in COVID-19. Across the study: There were acute and convalescent COVID-19 samples, and they came from the United States, Italy and Spain.

Profiled with immunoSEQ multiplex PCR; TCRdb holds only in-frame clones, not every one. The table includes about 190,000 clones, roughly 77% detected once. Participants spanned ages about 18 to 90 years and resided in roughly 26 US areas. The receptor comes from a woman aged 45 to 65 with acute COVID-19. Sequenced sample: PBMCs or T cells enriched from blood (not recorded which).

The CDR3 DNA is TGTGCCAGCAGCTTATTCCCTACGGAGACCCAGTACTTC. Amino acids: CASSLFPTETQYF. The rearrangement joins TRBV13 to TRBJ2-5; D not resolved. Per the germline V gene, CDR1 is PRHDT and CDR2 is FYEKMQ (reference sequence). The CDR3 is 13 residues long. Trimming pared 2 bases from V and 5 bases from J, leaving 9 bases between. The variable domain in full, with the rest retrieved from reference TRBV13 and TRBJ2-5, is AAGVIQSPRHLIKEKRETATLKCYPIPRHDTVYWYQQGPGQDPQFLISFYEKMQSDKGSIPDRFSAQQFSDYHSELNMSSLELGDSALYFCASSLFPTETQYFGPGTRLLVL.